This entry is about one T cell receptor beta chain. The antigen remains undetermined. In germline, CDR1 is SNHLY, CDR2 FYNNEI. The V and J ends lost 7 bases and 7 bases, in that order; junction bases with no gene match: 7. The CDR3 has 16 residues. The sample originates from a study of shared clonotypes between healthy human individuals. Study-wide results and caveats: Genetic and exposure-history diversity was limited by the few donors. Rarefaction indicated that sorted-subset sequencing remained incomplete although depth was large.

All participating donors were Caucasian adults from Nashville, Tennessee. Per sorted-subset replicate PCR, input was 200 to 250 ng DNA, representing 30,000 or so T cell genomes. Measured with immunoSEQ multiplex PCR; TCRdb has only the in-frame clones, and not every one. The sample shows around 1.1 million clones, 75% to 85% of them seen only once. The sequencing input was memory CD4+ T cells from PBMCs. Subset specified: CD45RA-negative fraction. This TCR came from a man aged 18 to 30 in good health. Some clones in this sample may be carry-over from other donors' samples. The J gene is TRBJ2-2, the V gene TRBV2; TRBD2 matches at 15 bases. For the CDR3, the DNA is TGTGCCAGCAAAAGGACTAGCGGGAGGGCCAACGGGGAGCTGTTTTTT. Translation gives CASKRTSGRANGELFF.